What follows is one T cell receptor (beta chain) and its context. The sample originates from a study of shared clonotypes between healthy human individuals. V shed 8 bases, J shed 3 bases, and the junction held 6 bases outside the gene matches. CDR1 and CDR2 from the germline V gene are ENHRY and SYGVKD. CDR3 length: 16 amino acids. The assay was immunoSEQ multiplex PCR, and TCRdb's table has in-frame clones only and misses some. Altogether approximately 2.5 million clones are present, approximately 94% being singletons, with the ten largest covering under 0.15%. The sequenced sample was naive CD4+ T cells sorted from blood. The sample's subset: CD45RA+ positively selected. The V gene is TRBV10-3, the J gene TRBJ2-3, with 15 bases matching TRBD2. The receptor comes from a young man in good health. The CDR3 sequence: CAIGLGLAGGTDTQYF. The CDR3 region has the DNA TGTGCCATCGGGCTGGGACTAGCGGGAGGAACAGATACGCAGTATTTT.